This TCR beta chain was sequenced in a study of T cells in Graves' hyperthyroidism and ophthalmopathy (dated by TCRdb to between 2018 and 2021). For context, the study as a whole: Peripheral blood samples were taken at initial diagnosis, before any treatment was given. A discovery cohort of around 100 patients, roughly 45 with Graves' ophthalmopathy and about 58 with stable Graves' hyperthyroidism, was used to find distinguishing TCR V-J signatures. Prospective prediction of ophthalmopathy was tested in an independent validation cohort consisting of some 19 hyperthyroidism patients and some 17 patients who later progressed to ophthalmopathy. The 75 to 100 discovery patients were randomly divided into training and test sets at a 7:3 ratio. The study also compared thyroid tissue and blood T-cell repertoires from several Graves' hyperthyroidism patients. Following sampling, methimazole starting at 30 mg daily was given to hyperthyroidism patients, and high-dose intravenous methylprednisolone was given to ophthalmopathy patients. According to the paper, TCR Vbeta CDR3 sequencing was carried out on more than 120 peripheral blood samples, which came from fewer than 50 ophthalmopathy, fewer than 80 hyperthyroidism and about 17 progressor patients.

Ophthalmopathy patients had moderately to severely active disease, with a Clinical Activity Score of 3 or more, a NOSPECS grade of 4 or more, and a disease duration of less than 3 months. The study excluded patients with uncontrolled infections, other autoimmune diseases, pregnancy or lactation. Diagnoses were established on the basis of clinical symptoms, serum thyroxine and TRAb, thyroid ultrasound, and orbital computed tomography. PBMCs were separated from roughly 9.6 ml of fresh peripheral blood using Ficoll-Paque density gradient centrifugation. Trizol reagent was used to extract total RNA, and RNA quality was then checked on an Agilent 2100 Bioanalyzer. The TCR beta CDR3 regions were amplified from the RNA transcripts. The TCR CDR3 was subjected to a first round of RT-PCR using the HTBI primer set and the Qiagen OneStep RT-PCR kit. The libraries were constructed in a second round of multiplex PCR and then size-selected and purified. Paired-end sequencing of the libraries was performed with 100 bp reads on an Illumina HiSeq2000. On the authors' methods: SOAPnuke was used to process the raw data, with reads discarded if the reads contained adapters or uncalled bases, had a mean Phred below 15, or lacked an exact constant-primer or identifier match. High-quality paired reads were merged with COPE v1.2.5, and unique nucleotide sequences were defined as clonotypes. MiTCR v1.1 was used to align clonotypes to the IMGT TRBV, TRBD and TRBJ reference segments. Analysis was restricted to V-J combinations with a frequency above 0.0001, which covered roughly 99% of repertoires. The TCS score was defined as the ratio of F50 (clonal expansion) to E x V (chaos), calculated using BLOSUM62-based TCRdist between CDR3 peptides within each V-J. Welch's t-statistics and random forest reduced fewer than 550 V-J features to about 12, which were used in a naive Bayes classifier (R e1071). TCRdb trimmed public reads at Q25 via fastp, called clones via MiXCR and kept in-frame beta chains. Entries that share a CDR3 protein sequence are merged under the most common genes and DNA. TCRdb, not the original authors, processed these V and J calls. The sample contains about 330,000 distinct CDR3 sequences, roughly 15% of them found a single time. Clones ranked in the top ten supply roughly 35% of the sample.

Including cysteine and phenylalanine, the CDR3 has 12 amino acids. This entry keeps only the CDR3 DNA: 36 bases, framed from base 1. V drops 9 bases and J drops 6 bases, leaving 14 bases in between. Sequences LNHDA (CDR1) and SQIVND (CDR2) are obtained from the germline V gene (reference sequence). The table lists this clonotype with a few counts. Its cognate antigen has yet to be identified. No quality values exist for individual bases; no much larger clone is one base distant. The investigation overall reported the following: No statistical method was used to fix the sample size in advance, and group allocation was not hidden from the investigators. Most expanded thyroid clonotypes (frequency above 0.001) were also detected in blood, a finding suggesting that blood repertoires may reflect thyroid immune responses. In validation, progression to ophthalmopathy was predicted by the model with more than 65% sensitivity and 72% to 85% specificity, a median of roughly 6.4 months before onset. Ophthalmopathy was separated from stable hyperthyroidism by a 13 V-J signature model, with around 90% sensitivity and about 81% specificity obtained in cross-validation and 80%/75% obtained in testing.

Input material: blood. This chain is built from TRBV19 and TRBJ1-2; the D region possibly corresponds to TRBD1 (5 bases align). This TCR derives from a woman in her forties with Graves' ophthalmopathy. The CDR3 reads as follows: CASMKRGDGYTF. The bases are TGTGCCAGCATGAAGAGGGGAGATGGCTACACCTTC.